Below, one T cell receptor (beta chain) is given with its context. Its antigen is not yet known. Base qualities are not at hand, and no much larger clone is one base apart. In the same sample, other DNA sequences code for this CDR3. This sample stems from a study of cytotoxic CD8 clonotypes in ibrutinib-treated CLL (dated by TCRdb to about 2021). Study-level background: In this cohort, more than 14 patients were treatment-naive and about a dozen were relapsed/refractory, while 17 to 18 had unmutated IGHV. On average, each sample yielded 255,043 productive templates and tens of thousands of productive rearrangements. Of the 86 participants in the trial, approximately 26 had longitudinal samples available. Every sample from remission and from progressive disease was obtained while the patients were still on ibrutinib. Cryopreserved peripheral blood mononuclear cells were obtained before treatment, at response, and at either sustained remission or disease progression. Samples at response were collected after a median of 12 months of treatment, with a range of about 6 to 40 months. Partial responses were observed in 24 patients and complete responses in 2; after a median follow-up of 68 months, remission was maintained in approximately 14 patients and progression was observed in roughly twelve. Paper-wide results and their limitations: Public clonotypes were found to be uncommon and were observed to contract or remain stable during treatment; the increase in clonality was shown to reflect expansion of private clonotypes at ibrutinib response. An increase in clonality was observed at ibrutinib response, with clonality remaining stable during sustained remission and falling back toward baseline at progression. Baseline clonality exceeded that of age-matched healthy donors and correlated strongly with circulating CD8+ T-cell counts. Sustained-remission and progressing patients did not have matched sampling times, and lymph node repertoires were not examined.

Each clonotype received, on average, around 9.6x coverage in deep resolution sequencing performed on a MiSeq, where the target depth lay between 1 in 1 million and 1 in 200,000 T cells. The immunoSEQ hsTCRB Kit was used to generate the TCR beta libraries. On the authors' methods: The data were analyzed with ImmunoSEQ Analyzer and ImmunoSEQ Data Assistant, and V, D and J gene assignments followed IMGT definitions. Clonality, which ranges from 0 to 1, was calculated as one minus the normalized Shannon entropy of productive rearrangement frequencies. Only overrepresented clonotypes making up at least 0.05% of the repertoire of each patient were included in the public clonotype analysis. Repertoires from some twelve age-matched healthy donors in immuneACCESS were used as clonality controls. TCRdb provides this immuneACCESS table in a form limited to in-frame rearrangements. Some clones are lacking; in checked studies, under half of them reflect an unresolved V gene, and why the rest are absent is not known. Clone size and V and J calls were adopted from that table, with D and trimming inferred from the DNA. This sample holds fewer than 35,000 clones; roughly 69% were observed only once. The ten largest make up roughly 51% of the sample.

As encoded in the germline V gene, CDR1 is SGHDT while CDR2 is YYEEEE. The V end loses 1 base and the J end loses 0 bases, and a stretch of 4 bases separates them. The CDR3, cysteine through phenylalanine, is 14 amino acids long. The DNA shown is the 42-base CDR3, in frame from base 1. Interpreted using the paper, the time point label stands for: around 25 months on ibrutinib. Approximately 2 micrograms of genomic DNA were extracted from cryopreserved PBMCs for TCR beta library preparation. Longitudinal blood samples from CLL patients on ibrutinib monotherapy were analyzed using high-throughput TCR beta sequencing. The patients took part in an open-label, single-center phase 2 trial of ibrutinib monotherapy.

The V and J genes are TRBV5-6 and TRBJ1-4; confidence is insufficient to name the D gene. The sample consisted of PBMCs, taken after 24 months of ibrutinib treatment. This clonotype originated in a human donor with chronic lymphocytic leukemia. The nucleotide sequence is TGTGCCAGCAGCTTGCGGACAACTAATGAAAAACTGTTTTTT. Its protein is CASSLRTTNEKLFF.